Each of the 27 T cell receptor beta chains below was sequenced from the same sample in a study of blood T cell repertoires in COVID-19. Assay used: immunoSEQ multiplex PCR; TCRdb lists only in-frame clones, some missing. Counted here are some 170,000 clones, over 60% occurring once; the ten biggest clones make up roughly 7.5%. Sequenced: peripheral blood. The receptors derive from a man aged 55-75 years with acute or convalescent COVID-19.

This clone was seen a few times. The chain combines TRBV9 with TRBJ1-2; maybe TRBD1 (5 bases). This CDR3 comprises 15 residues. Germline values: CDR1 SGDLS, CDR2 YYNGEE. The germline V and J ends were trimmed by 0 bases and 6 bases, with 15 bases remaining between them. The CDR3 region is CASSVGDLTADGYTF. The CDR3 DNA sequence: TGTGCCAGCAGCGTAGGGGATCTGACAGCCGATGGCTACACCTTC.

This clone was observed a few times. The chain's CDR3 is CASSIGSGSEAFF. In DNA, the CDR3 is TGTGCCAGTAGTATAGGTTCCGGGTCGGAAGCTTTCTTT. This chain joins TRBV19 and TRBJ1-1, with D uncertain. From germline, CDR1 is LNHDA and CDR2 SQIVND (reference sequence). This CDR3 comprises 13 residues. V was clipped by 1 base and J by 8 bases, with 11 bases between them.

The rearrangement uses TRBV9 and TRBJ2-5; maybe TRBD1 (6 bases). The V gene's germline CDR1 is SGDLS and CDR2 YYNGEE. The CDR3 is 13 amino acids. The germline V and J ends were trimmed by 3 bases and 5 bases, with 11 bases remaining between them. DNA of the CDR3: TGTGCCAGCAGCGCTGACAGGCTGGAGACCCAGTACTTC. Encoded protein: CASSADRLETQYF.

The chain links TRBV19 to TRBJ1-4; D remains unclear. The CDR3 consists of 15 residues. Trimming stripped 3 bases from V and 7 bases from J, with 15 bases between. Germline values: CDR1 LNHDA, CDR2 SQIVND (reference sequence). The CDR3 spells CASSMVGSSGEKLFF. The DNA for the CDR3 is TGTGCCAGTAGTATGGTTGGGTCTTCAGGTGAAAAACTGTTTTTT.

The V gene is TRBV2, the J gene TRBJ1-5, with D uncertain. CDR3 length: 14 amino acids. Looked up from germline, CDR1 is SNHLY and CDR2 is FYNNEI. Trimming took off 4 bases at V and 5 bases at J, with 12 bases between the two ends. The CDR3 spells CASSAEGNHQPQHF. CDR3 in DNA: TGTGCCAGCAGTGCGGAGGGTAACCATCAGCCCCAGCATTTT.

This chain uses TRBV5-1 with TRBJ2-7; D not resolved. This CDR3 is 14 amino acids long. The V and J ends lost 5 bases and 0 bases respectively, with 12 bases between them. Germline CDR1 and CDR2: SGHRS and YFSETQ. The CDR3 here is CASRIFSSSYEQYF. CDR3 bases: TGCGCCAGCAGAATCTTTTCTAGCTCCTACGAGCAGTACTTC.

At least ten counts were recorded for this clone. The same CDR3 arises from other DNA sequences in this sample as well. The rearrangement uses TRBV11-2 and TRBJ2-7; the match to TRBD1 covers 7 bases. Germline CDR1 and CDR2: SGHAT and FQNNGV. This CDR3 is 15 amino acids long. The ends lost 4 bases at V and 3 bases at J; junction bases unmatched: 9. The CDR3 is CASSSIRTGVYEQYF. CDR3 bases: TGTGCCAGCAGCTCGATTCGGACAGGCGTCTACGAGCAGTACTTC.

In its sample, this clone was seen a few times. The rearrangement uses TRBV28 and TRBJ1-5, with TRBD1 matching over 9 bases. The germline V gene encodes CDR1 MDHEN and CDR2 SYDVKM. V was clipped by 5 bases and J by 1 base; unmatched bases: 6. The CDR3 has 16 residues. The CDR3 sequence is CASSTLQGASNQPQHF. The CDR3 nucleotides are TGTGCCAGCAGTACGTTACAGGGGGCGAGCAATCAGCCCCAGCATTTT.

This chain links TRBV30 with TRBJ2-1; a possible D gene is TRBD2 (7 bases). Germline V lookup: CDR1 GTSNPN, CDR2 SVGIG (reference sequence). This CDR3 contains 14 residues. V was cut by 1 base and J by 4 bases, with 11 bases left in between. The CDR3 region has the DNA TGTGCCTGGAGTGGGGGGGGGCCGTACAATGAGCAGTTCTTC. It specifies CAWSGGGPYNEQFF. Using reference TRBV30 and TRBJ2-1 for the parts outside the CDR3, the full variable domain is SQTIHQWPATLVQPVGSPLSLECTVEGTSNPNLYWYRQAAGRGLQLLFYSVGIGQISSEVPQNLSASRPQDRQFILSSKKLLLSDSGFYLCAWSGGGPYNEQFFGPGTRLTVL.

The chain has TRBV7-9 and TRBJ1-1; possible D gene TRBD1, 5 bases. Germline V gene sequence: CDR1 SEHNR, CDR2 FQNEAQ (reference sequence). The CDR3 extends over 14 amino acids. Trimming pared 5 bases from V and 5 bases from J, leaving 15 bases between. CDR3 sequence (DNA): TGTGCCAGCAGCCTCCACTTGAAGGGGACTGAAGCTTTCTTT. As protein: CASSLHLKGTEAFF.

The count of this clone is one. The V and J genes are TRBV4-1 and TRBJ2-7, with 10 bases that match TRBD1. The CDR3 sequence is 16 residues long. J gave up 2 bases and V 3 bases, and 7 bases lay outside the gene matches. CDR1 and CDR2 from the germline V gene are MGHRA and YSYEKL. DNA for the CDR3: TGCGCCAGCAGCCATGGACAGGGGGTTTCTACCTACGAGCAGTACTTC. Its translation is CASSHGQGVSTYEQYF.

This chain joins TRBV15 and TRBJ2-3; the match to TRBD1 covers 11 bases. The V gene end was trimmed by 2 bases and the J gene end by 0 bases; junction bases not matched to a gene: 10. Germline CDR1 LNHNV, CDR2 YYDKDF (reference sequence). The CDR3 loop spans 19 amino acids. The CDR3 DNA sequence: TGTGCCACCAGCAGATCACTACCCGGGACAGGGGGGAGCACAGATACGCAGTATTTT. Amino acid sequence: CATSRSLPGTGGSTDTQYF.

The CDR3 nucleotides read TGCAGCGTTCGGGGATCCTACGAGCAGTACTTC. Protein: CSVRGSYEQYF. V is TRBV29-1 and J is TRBJ2-7; D is possibly TRBD2 (5 bases). The CDR3 length is 11 residues. V was pared by 5 bases and J by 1 base, with 6 bases between. Germline V gives CDR1 SQVTM, CDR2 ANQGSEA.

The rearrangement links TRBV3-1 (or the pseudogene TRBV3-2) to TRBJ1-2, with 7 nucleotides matching TRBD1. V shed 8 bases and J 2 bases; nucleotides not matched to a gene: 5. The CDR3 consists of 13 residues. Germline V CDR1 and CDR2: LGHDT, YNNKEL (reference sequence). The CDR3, as DNA: TGTGCCAGCGCCCCGGGACAGAACTATGGCTACACCTTC. Its protein is CASAPGQNYGYTF.

This sequence joins TRBV7-9 and TRBJ2-6; TRBD1 aligns across 8 bases. CDR1 is SEHNR and CDR2 is FQNEAQ in the germline V gene (reference sequence). J was trimmed by 4 bases and V by 2 bases; bases with no gene match: 7. The CDR3 runs to 17 residues. The CDR3 spells CASSLPTGVQGANVLTF. The CDR3 bases are TGTGCCAGCAGCTTACCGACAGGGGTTCAAGGGGCCAACGTCCTGACTTTC. The variable domain in full, with the rest retrieved from reference TRBV7-9 and TRBJ2-6, is DTGVSQNPRHKITKRGQNVTFRCDPISEHNRLYWYRQTLGQGPEFLTYFQNEAQLEKSRLLSDRFSAERPKGSFSTLEIQRTEQGDSAMYLCASSLPTGVQGANVLTFGAGSRLTVL.

J is TRBJ2-7 and V is TRBV6-5; D is unresolved. CDR1 and CDR2 from the germline V gene are MNHEY and SVGAGI. This CDR3 contains 12 residues. Trimming took 5 bases from V and 3 from J, leaving 8 bases between them. CDR3 in amino acids: CASSKRNYEQYF. In nucleotides, the CDR3 is TGTGCCAGCAGTAAGAGAAACTACGAGCAGTACTTC.

V is TRBV25-1 and J is TRBJ1-6; D possibly corresponds to TRBD1 (5 bases). There are 13 residues in the CDR3. Germline V CDR1 and CDR2: MGHDK, SYGVNS. V was clipped by 3 bases and J by 13 bases, with 13 bases between them. The CDR3 protein is CASSDGGSQPLHF. The CDR3 DNA reads TGTGCCAGCAGTGACGGGGGATCCCAGCCCCTCCACTTT.

The chain links TRBV30 to TRBJ2-2; 9 bases are shared with TRBD1. The CDR3 runs 13 residues. In germline, CDR1 is GTSNPN, CDR2 SVGIG (reference sequence). With V trimmed by 3 bases and J by 5 bases, 1 base remained unmatched. The DNA for the CDR3 is TGTGCCTGGAGGGACAGGGGAACCGGGGAGCTGTTTTTT. This codes for CAWRDRGTGELFF. Using reference TRBV30 and TRBJ2-2 for the parts outside the CDR3, the full variable domain is SQTIHQWPATLVQPVGSPLSLECTVEGTSNPNLYWYRQAAGRGLQLLFYSVGIGQISSEVPQNLSASRPQDRQFILSSKKLLLSDSGFYLCAWRDRGTGELFFGEGSRLTVL.

This clone appeared many times. The rearrangement joins TRBV5-1 to TRBJ1-2, with a possible D match to TRBD1 (6 bases). V was cut by 3 bases and J by 4 bases, with 16 bases left in between. The CDR3 consists of 15 residues. The germline CDR1 and CDR2 sequences are SGHRS and YFSETQ. The CDR3 coding sequence is TGCGCCAGCAGCTCGGAATCGGACAGACTCTATGGCTACACCTTC. This gives the protein CASSSESDRLYGYTF.

This clone has a handful of counts. The chain is built from TRBV2 and TRBJ1-2, with D possibly matching TRBD1 (5 bases). The CDR3 length is 13 residues. CDR1 and CDR2 (germline): SNHLY, FYNNEI. The V gene lost 8 bases and the J gene lost 2 bases, with 12 bases spanning the gap. The CDR3 DNA follows: TGTGCCAGCGGGGTAACAGGAAACTATGGCTACACCTTC. This sequence encodes CASGVTGNYGYTF.

This chain uses TRBV6-5 with TRBJ2-7; TRBD2 agrees at 7 bases. Trimming cost V 4 bases and J 2 bases; bases outside gene matches: 5. CDR3 size: 14 residues. Germline V CDR1 and CDR2: MNHEY, SVGAGI. Written as DNA, the CDR3 is TGTGCCAGCAGTTTGAGTGGGGGGGCCTACGAGCAGTACTTC. This gives the protein CASSLSGGAYEQYF.

The V call is TRBV7-9, the J call TRBJ2-5, with D perhaps TRBD2 (5 bases). V lost 5 bases to trimming and J lost 5 bases, with 12 bases between them. The CDR3 covers 13 residues. The V gene's germline CDR1 is SEHNR and CDR2 FQNEAQ (reference sequence). The CDR3 spells CASSLLPGETQYF. For the CDR3, the DNA is TGTGCCAGCAGCCTTCTCCCGGGGGAGACCCAGTACTTC.

The J gene is TRBJ2-1, the V gene TRBV10-3; a possible D gene is TRBD2 (6 bases). The ends were cut back, 0 bases at V and 0 bases at J, with 9 bases in the middle. The CDR3 is 16 amino acids. In germline, CDR1 is ENHRY, CDR2 SYGVKD. CDR3 protein: CAISESAGSSYNEQFF. The CDR3 DNA sequence: TGTGCCATCAGTGAGTCGGCGGGGAGCTCCTACAATGAGCAGTTCTTC.

The V gene is TRBV5-4, the J gene TRBJ1-2; TRBD1 is a possible D gene (6 bases). V was pared by 3 bases and J by 8 bases, with 17 bases between. This CDR3 is built from 14 residues. CDR1 and CDR2 (germline): SGHNT, YYREEE (reference sequence). The CDR3 spells CASSSSGVGSGYTF. CDR3 bases: TGTGCCAGCAGCTCGTCAGGGGTAGGATCGGGCTACACCTTC.

The chain couples TRBV11-2 to TRBJ2-7, with D unclear. Trimming took 3 bases from V and 1 from J, leaving 7 bases between them. The V gene's germline CDR1 is SGHAT and CDR2 FQNNGV. The CDR3 is made up of 13 amino acids. The CDR3 DNA follows: TGTGCCAGCAGCTTCGCAGGATCCTACGAGCAGTACTTC. Amino acids: CASSFAGSYEQYF.

A single count supports this clone. This chain links TRBV5-1 with TRBJ2-5, with 7 nucleotides matching TRBD2. CDR1 and CDR2 (germline): SGHRS, YFSETQ. The V segment lost 6 bases and the J segment 0 bases; nucleotides outside the gene matches: 5. This CDR3 is 14 amino acids long. The CDR3 sequence: CASKLRGDQETQYF. In DNA, the CDR3 is TGCGCCAGCAAGCTCCGGGGGGACCAAGAGACCCAGTACTTC.

The chain joins TRBV9 to TRBJ2-7; D remains unclear. The CDR3 totals 12 residues. Trimming stripped 3 bases from V and 4 bases from J, with 8 bases between. The germline V gene encodes CDR1 SGDLS and CDR2 YYNGEE. This chain's CDR3 is CASSASGYEQYF. CDR3 bases: TGTGCCAGCAGCGCCTCCGGGTACGAGCAGTACTTC. The full variable domain, rest sourced from reference TRBV9 and TRBJ2-7, is DSGVTQTPKHLITATGQRVTLRCSPRSGDLSVYWYQQSLDQGLQFLIQYYNGEERAKGNILERFSAQQFPDLHSELNLSSLELGDSALYFCASSASGYEQYFGPGTRLTVT.